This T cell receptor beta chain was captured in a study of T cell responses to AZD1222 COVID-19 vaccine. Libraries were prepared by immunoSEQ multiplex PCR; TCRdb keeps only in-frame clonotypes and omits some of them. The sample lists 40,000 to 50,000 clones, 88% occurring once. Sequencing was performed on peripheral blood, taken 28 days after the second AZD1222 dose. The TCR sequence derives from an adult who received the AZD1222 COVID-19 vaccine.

The CDR3 region has the DNA TGTGCCAGCAGTCCCCAGGGTCGGTATGGCTACACCTTC. This translates into CASSPQGRYGYTF. The rearrangement uses TRBV27 and TRBJ1-2, with TRBD1 as a possible D gene (5 bases). V lost 5 bases and J 5 bases, leaving 12 bases between the germline ends. This CDR3 has 13 amino acids. From germline, CDR1 is MNHEY and CDR2 SMNVEV (reference sequence).